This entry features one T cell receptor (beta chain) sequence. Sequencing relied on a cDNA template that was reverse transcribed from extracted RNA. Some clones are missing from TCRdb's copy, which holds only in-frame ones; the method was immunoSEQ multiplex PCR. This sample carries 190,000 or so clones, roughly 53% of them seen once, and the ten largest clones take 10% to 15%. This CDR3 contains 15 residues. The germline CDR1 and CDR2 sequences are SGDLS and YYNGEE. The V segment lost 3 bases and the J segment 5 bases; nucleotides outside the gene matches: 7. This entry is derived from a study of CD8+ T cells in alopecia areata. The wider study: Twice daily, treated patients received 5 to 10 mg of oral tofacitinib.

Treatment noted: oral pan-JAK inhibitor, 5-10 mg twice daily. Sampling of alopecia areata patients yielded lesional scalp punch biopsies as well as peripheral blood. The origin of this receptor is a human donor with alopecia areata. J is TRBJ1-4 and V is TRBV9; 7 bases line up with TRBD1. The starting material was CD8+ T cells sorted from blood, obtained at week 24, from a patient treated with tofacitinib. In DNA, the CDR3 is TGTGCCAGCAGCGAGGGGGCCAGACTGAATGAAAAACTGTTTTTT. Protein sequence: CASSEGARLNEKLFF.